The 3 T cell receptor beta chains given below trace back to one sample, sequenced in a study of T-cell memory formation after mild COVID-19. A single record per CDR3 protein comes from TCRdb applying MiXCR to the 5' RACE reads. The sample gives about 410,000 distinct CDR3 sequences, under 20% of which show up once; around a fifth is in the top ten. The sequenced sample consisted of PBMCs or a T cell subset sorted from them (not recorded which). These receptors all stem from a man between 18 and 29 years old who had mild COVID-19 (a few samples of this study predate the infection). Cell type and time point are not known.

The chain is built from TRBV7-7 and TRBJ2-5; the match to TRBD2 covers 12 bases. The CDR3 totals 17 residues. Germline V gene sequence: CDR1 SSHAT, CDR2 FNYEAQ (reference sequence). V shed 2 bases and J 5 bases; nucleotides not matched to a gene: 9. The DNA for the CDR3 is TGTGCCAGCAGCTTATCTAGCGGGGGGGCCTGGGTCGAGACCCAGTACTTC. Its translation is CASSLSSGGAWVETQYF. The variable domain in full, completed from reference TRBV7-7 and TRBJ2-5, reads GAGVSQSPRYKVTKRGQDVTLRCDPISSHATLYWYQQALGQGPEFLTYFNYEAQPDKSGLPSDRFSAERPEGSISTLTIQRTEQRDSAMYRCASSLSSGGAWVETQYFGPGTRLLVL.

The chain combines TRBV5-1 with TRBJ2-1; 7 bases line up with TRBD2. The V segment lost 4 bases and the J segment 8 bases; nucleotides outside the gene matches: 9. The CDR3 has 14 residues. From germline, CDR1 is SGHRS and CDR2 YFSETQ. The CDR3 bases are TGCGCCAGCAGCACTAGGACTAGTGGCGATGAGCAGTTCTTC. Encoded protein: CASSTRTSGDEQFF. Variable domain in full (rest from reference TRBV5-1 and TRBJ2-1): KAGVTQTPRYLIKTRGQQVTLSCSPISGHRSVSWYQQTPGQGLQFLFEYFSETQRNKGNFPGRFSGRQFSNSRSEMNVSTLELGDSALYLCASSTRTSGDEQFFGPGTRLTVL.

This clonotype has just a few counts. The chain couples TRBV6-2 or TRBV6-3 to TRBJ1-4; D gene unclear. CDR1 is MNHEY and CDR2 is SVGEGT in the germline V gene. The germline V and J ends were trimmed by 2 bases and 2 bases, with 9 bases remaining between them. This CDR3 is built from 15 residues. CDR3 sequence: CASSYPRKTNEKLFF. DNA for the CDR3: TGTGCCAGCAGTTACCCGAGGAAGACTAATGAAAAACTGTTTTTT.